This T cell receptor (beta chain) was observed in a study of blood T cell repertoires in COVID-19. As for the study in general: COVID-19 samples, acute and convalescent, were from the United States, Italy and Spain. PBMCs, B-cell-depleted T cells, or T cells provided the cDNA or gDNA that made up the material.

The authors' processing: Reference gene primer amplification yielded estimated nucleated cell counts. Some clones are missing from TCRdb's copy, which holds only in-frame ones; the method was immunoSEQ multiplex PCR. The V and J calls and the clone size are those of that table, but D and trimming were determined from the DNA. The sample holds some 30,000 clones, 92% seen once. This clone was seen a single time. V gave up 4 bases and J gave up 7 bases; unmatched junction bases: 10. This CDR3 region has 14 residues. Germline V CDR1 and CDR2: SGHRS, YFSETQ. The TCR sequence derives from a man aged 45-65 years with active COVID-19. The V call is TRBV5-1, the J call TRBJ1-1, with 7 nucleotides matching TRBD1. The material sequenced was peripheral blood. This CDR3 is CASSQGTAAYEAFF. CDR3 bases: TGCGCCAGCAGCCAAGGGACAGCAGCCTATGAAGCTTTCTTT.